The 9 T cell receptor beta chains in this list originate from one sample, sequenced in a study of CD8+ T cells in alopecia areata (dated by TCRdb to between 2018 and 2020). The time point tag for this specimen amounts to: baseline before oral tofacitinib. Library prep was done by the immunoSEQ multiplex PCR assay. For TCR sequencing, RNA was extracted from every sample and reverse transcribed into cDNA to serve as template. TCRdb mirrors the immuneACCESS table, restricted to in-frame sequences. Some clones are absent from its copies; in checked studies, under half trace to an unresolved V gene, and the reason for the others is unknown. The sample records about 180,000 clones, 67% of which are singletons. About an eighth of the sample is held by the ten biggest clonotypes. Source: CD8+ T cells sorted from blood, taken at week 0. Source of these receptors: a human donor with alopecia areata.

This chain uses TRBV30 with TRBJ1-1; the D gene is possibly TRBD1 (5 bases). The CDR3 length is 11 residues. V was clipped by 7 bases and J by 7 bases, with 13 bases between them. Germline values: CDR1 GTSNPN, CDR2 SVGIG (reference sequence). The chain's CDR3 is CASHGGIEAFF. DNA for the CDR3: TGTGCCTCTCATGGGGGGATTGAAGCTTTCTTT.

The V and J genes are TRBV4-2 and TRBJ2-1; 9 nucleotides match TRBD2. Germline trimming cut 4 bases from V and 8 bases from J; bases unmatched to any gene: 9. Germline V gene sequence: CDR1 LGHNA, CDR2 YNFKEQ. The CDR3 sequence is 15 residues long. The CDR3 region is CASSPHRRGGDEQFF. The CDR3 region has the DNA TGTGCCAGCAGCCCCCACCGGCGGGGGGGCGATGAGCAGTTCTTC.

The CDR3 is CASSFRPPDRVGETQYF. CDR3 bases: TGTGCCAGCAGCTTTAGGCCCCCCGACAGGGTAGGGGAGACCCAGTACTTC. The genes are TRBV11-2 and TRBJ2-5; TRBD1 agrees at 7 bases. From germline, CDR1 is SGHAT and CDR2 FQNNGV. The CDR3 contains 17 residues. The V gene end was trimmed by 3 bases and the J gene end by 5 bases; junction bases not matched to a gene: 15.

The gene calls are TRBV29-1 and TRBJ2-1, with D possibly matching TRBD2 (6 bases). CDR1 is SQVTM, CDR2 ANQGSEA, per germline. The germline V and J ends were trimmed by 3 bases and 1 base, with 13 bases remaining between them. This CDR3 comprises 15 residues. The CDR3 reads CSVEGSRGSYNEQFF. The CDR3 nucleotides read TGCAGCGTTGAGGGCTCCCGGGGGTCCTACAATGAGCAGTTCTTC.

This clone was observed once. J is TRBJ1-1 and V is TRBV30; D is uncertain. V shed 3 bases and J shed 3 bases, with 14 bases lying between them. This CDR3 comprises 14 residues. Germline CDR1 reads GTSNPN; CDR2 reads SVGIG (reference sequence). Here the CDR3 reads CAWSPPPEDTEAFF. In DNA, the CDR3 is TGTGCCTGGAGCCCCCCCCCTGAAGACACTGAAGCTTTCTTT.

The chain couples TRBV5-6 to TRBJ1-1; D is uncertain. V gave up 4 bases and J gave up 0 bases, with 16 bases separating them. CDR3 length equals 16 residues. The V gene's germline CDR1 is SGHDT and CDR2 YYEEEE. CDR3 sequence: CASSPSPQAMNTEAFF. In nucleotides, the CDR3 is TGTGCCAGCAGCCCCAGTCCGCAGGCAATGAACACTGAAGCTTTCTTT.

A single count supports this clone. J is TRBJ2-7 and V is TRBV5-6; D tentatively fits TRBD1 or TRBD2 (5 bases each). The CDR3 extends over 12 amino acids. CDR1 and CDR2 (germline): SGHDT, YYEEEE. Trimming took 3 bases from V and 6 from J, leaving 10 bases between them. CDR3 nucleotide sequence: TGTGCCAGCAGCTCGGGGACCACCGAGCAGTACTTC. This translates into CASSSGTTEQYF.

Here the CDR3 DNA reads TGTGCCAGCAGCTTGGCTCTAGACTACGAGCAGTACTTC. It yields the protein CASSLALDYEQYF. The rearrangement joins TRBV11-2 to TRBJ2-7; D is unclear. The CDR3 spans 13 residues. V dropped 3 bases and J dropped 3 bases, with 9 bases sitting between them. Germline V gene sequence: CDR1 SGHAT, CDR2 FQNNGV.

J is TRBJ1-5 and V is TRBV27; no firm D call. V was trimmed by 4 bases and J by 6 bases, leaving 7 bases between them. CDR3 length: 12 amino acids. Germline CDR1 reads MNHEY; CDR2 reads SMNVEV (reference sequence). The CDR3: CASSSPPQPQHF. DNA of the CDR3: TGTGCCAGCAGTTCCCCCCCTCAGCCCCAGCATTTT.